The 30 T cell receptor beta chains below come from one sample, sequenced in a study of HIV-infected patients and healthy controls. Alpha and beta constant-region primers primed reverse transcription of around 0.5 ug RNA. Using multiplexing indices, alpha and beta chain libraries were generated apart by chain-specific third strand synthesis. TCRdb independently ran MiXCR on the 5' RACE reads; one entry per CDR3 protein. The table has thousands of distinct CDR3 sequences, around 8.2% seen once. All unsorted peripheral T cells were captured because whole blood was used without fractionation. The sample here was blood, taken before antiretroviral therapy. The receptors shown here come from an adult with HIV infection. The donor label of this sample is uncertain.

This clonotype showed up many times. The chain uses TRBV2 and TRBJ2-7; TRBD1 matches at 10 bases. Germline trimming cut 4 bases from V and 2 bases from J; bases unmatched to any gene: 2. The germline V gene encodes CDR1 SNHLY and CDR2 FYNNEI. This CDR3 contains 14 residues. CDR3 nucleotides: TGTGCCAGCAGTGGACAGGGGGCCCCCTACGAGCAGTACTTC. Translation gives CASSGQGAPYEQYF.

This clonotype was detected ten times or more. The chain has TRBV29-1 and TRBJ1-2; the D gene is possibly TRBD1 (5 bases). This CDR3 has 12 amino acids. V was shortened by 3 bases and J by 4 bases, with 9 bases between the two germline ends. Germline V gene sequence: CDR1 SQVTM, CDR2 ANQGSEA. CDR3 residues: CSVDRGGYGYTF. CDR3 nucleotides: TGCAGCGTTGATAGGGGCGGCTATGGCTACACCTTC.

The chain couples TRBV11-2 to TRBJ2-3; D is uncertain. The CDR3 is 14 amino acids. Trimming stripped 5 bases from V and 2 bases from J, with 11 bases between. Germline V gives CDR1 SGHAT, CDR2 FQNNGV. The CDR3 DNA follows: TGTGCCAGCAGCAGGGCACCGAACACAGATACGCAGTATTTT. This translates into CASSRAPNTDTQYF.

The V call is TRBV3-1, the J call TRBJ2-7; unclear D gene. The CDR3 spans 14 residues. Germline values: CDR1 LGHDT, CDR2 YNNKEL (reference sequence). Trimming took off 1 base at V and 2 bases at J, with 9 bases between the two ends. The CDR3 DNA is TGTGCCAGCAGCCAAGTGAGGAACACCTACGAGCAGTACTTC. This translates into CASSQVRNTYEQYF.

CDR3: CSASGLGQEYYEQYF. The CDR3 DNA sequence: TGCAGTGCTAGCGGACTGGGACAGGAGTACTACGAGCAGTACTTC. The chain uses TRBV20-1 and TRBJ2-7; 8 nucleotides agree with TRBD1. The V and J ends lost 3 bases and 3 bases, in that order; junction bases with no gene match: 10. The germline CDR1 and CDR2 sequences are DFQATT and SNEGSKA (reference sequence). The CDR3 sequence is 15 residues long.

This clonotype was recorded many times. The gene calls are TRBV18 and TRBJ2-3; no clear D gene. CDR3 length equals 15 residues. Germline V gene data show CDR1 as KGHSH and CDR2 as LQKENI. V was cut by 3 bases and J by 4 bases, with 14 bases left in between. CDR3 sequence reads: CASSPNSRFPDTQYF. The CDR3, as DNA: TGTGCCAGCTCACCGAACTCTAGATTTCCAGATACGCAGTATTTT. The entire variable domain, with the rest obtained from reference TRBV18 and TRBJ2-3, is as follows: NAGVMQNPRHLVRRRGQEARLRCSPMKGHSHVYWYRQLPEEGLKFMVYLQKENIIDESGMPKERFSAEFPKEGPSILRIQQVVRGDSAAYFCASSPNSRFPDTQYFGPGTRLTVL.

This clonotype was counted ten times or more. This sequence joins TRBV29-1 and TRBJ2-7; 10 nucleotides align to TRBD1. J lost 6 bases, V lost 4 bases, and 9 bases had no gene match. Germline CDR1 SQVTM, CDR2 ANQGSEA. The CDR3 totals 14 residues. CDR3 coding DNA: TGCAGCGTTGTTGAAGGGACAGGGGAGTTCGAGCAGTACTTC. Its protein is CSVVEGTGEFEQYF.

In its sample, this clonotype was seen many times. The chain recombines TRBV5-1 with TRBJ1-1; D not resolved. Trimming left V 5 bases short and J 1 base short, with 12 bases between. CDR3 size: 14 residues. Germline V gene sequence: CDR1 SGHRS, CDR2 YFSETQ. CDR3 nucleotides: TGCGCCAGCAGTTTTAACGGGGAGAACACTGAAGCTTTCTTT. Amino acids: CASSFNGENTEAFF.

This clonotype was detected many times. This chain uses TRBV12-3 or TRBV12-4 with TRBJ1-2; TRBD1 might be the D (6 bases). The ends were cut back, 7 bases at V and 10 bases at J, with 19 bases in the middle. This CDR3 has 13 amino acids. CDR3 DNA sequence: TGTGCCAGCACAATCGGGACATACGGTTCCTACACCTTC. Its translation: CASTIGTYGSYTF.

The chain combines TRBV20-1 with TRBJ2-1, with 10 bases lining up with TRBD2. Germline lookup yields CDR1 DFQATT and CDR2 SNEGSKA (reference sequence). V lost 5 bases, J lost 2 bases, and 9 bases stayed unmatched. The length of the CDR3 is 16 residues. Here the CDR3 reads CSAGSSGSKPYNEQFF. In nucleotides, the CDR3 is TGCAGTGCTGGGTCTAGCGGGAGCAAGCCCTACAATGAGCAGTTCTTC.

Many counts were recorded for this clonotype. The genes are TRBV20-1 and TRBJ2-1, with 11 bases matching TRBD1. Germline CDR1 reads DFQATT; CDR2 reads SNEGSKA (reference sequence). With 5 bases clipped from V and 7 bases from J, the junction kept 4 bases outside the gene matches. The CDR3 has 13 residues. The DNA for the CDR3 is TGCAGTGCTTACCGGGACAGGGGGAATGAGCAGTTCTTC. Protein product: CSAYRDRGNEQFF.

The table lists this clonotype with many counts. The gene calls are TRBV18 and TRBJ1-2; possibly TRBD1 for D (6 bases). This CDR3 comprises 17 residues. Trimming took 2 bases from V and 0 from J, leaving 16 bases between them. Per germline, CDR1 KGHSH and CDR2 LQKENI. The DNA for the CDR3 is TGTGCCAGCTCACCATCGGCCCAGGGGACTACTAACTATGGCTACACCTTC. Protein product: CASSPSAQGTTNYGYTF.

This clonotype was seen many times. The V gene is TRBV3-1, the J gene TRBJ2-5, with TRBD2 matching 9 bases. V was clipped by 1 base and J by 4 bases; unmatched bases: 7. The germline V gene encodes CDR1 LGHDT and CDR2 YNNKEL (reference sequence). The CDR3 has 16 residues. This CDR3 is CASSQVWTSAVETQYF. The CDR3 DNA follows: TGTGCCAGCAGCCAAGTCTGGACTAGCGCGGTAGAGACCCAGTACTTC.

This chain uses TRBV6-2 or TRBV6-3 with TRBJ1-1; D ambiguous. This CDR3 region has 12 residues. V was shortened by 2 bases and J by 4 bases, with 5 bases between the two germline ends. The germline V gene encodes CDR1 MNHEY and CDR2 SVGEGT. CDR3 sequence reads: CASSYVGTEAFF. The CDR3 DNA reads as TGTGCCAGCAGTTACGTCGGCACTGAAGCTTTCTTT.

This clonotype was observed at least ten times. J is TRBJ2-3 and V is TRBV5-1, with unresolved D. Trimming removed 2 bases at V and 0 bases at J, with 7 bases between. CDR3 length equals 14 residues. Per the germline V gene, CDR1 is SGHRS and CDR2 is YFSETQ. CDR3 region: CASSFRGSTDTQYF. CDR3 sequence (DNA): TGCGCCAGCAGCTTTCGCGGTAGCACAGATACGCAGTATTTT. Full variable domain (remainder filled in from reference TRBV5-1 and TRBJ2-3): KAGVTQTPRYLIKTRGQQVTLSCSPISGHRSVSWYQQTPGQGLQFLFEYFSETQRNKGNFPGRFSGRQFSNSRSEMNVSTLELGDSALYLCASSFRGSTDTQYFGPGTRLTVL.

CDR3: CSAWVGTANTGELFF. The CDR3 nucleotides read TGCAGCGCTTGGGTGGGGACGGCGAACACCGGGGAGCTGTTTTTT. The J gene is TRBJ2-2, the V gene TRBV29-1; D may be TRBD1 or TRBD2 (5 bases each). The CDR3 spans 15 residues. Germline lookup yields CDR1 SQVTM and CDR2 ANQGSEA. V lost 7 bases and J 0 bases, leaving 15 bases between the germline ends.

This clonotype is a singleton in its sample. The chain links TRBV15 to TRBJ1-1; weak D call: TRBD1 (6 bases). The CDR3 runs 16 residues. The germline V gene has CDR1 LNHNV and CDR2 YYDKDF (reference sequence). Trimming removed 1 base at V and 4 bases at J, with 16 bases between. This chain's CDR3 is CATSRGSGAALTEAFF. The CDR3 DNA is TGTGCCACCAGCAGAGGATCGGGGGCCGCCCTCACTGAAGCTTTCTTT.

This clonotype is medium-sized (0.01 to 0.1%) within its sample. V and J are TRBV12-3 or TRBV12-4 and TRBJ1-2; the match to TRBD1 covers 7 bases. V trimming: 0 bases; J trimming: 2 bases; junction bases outside the gene matches: 0. This CDR3 region has 14 residues. The CDR3 spells CASSLAGQNYGYTF. In nucleotides, the CDR3 is TGTGCCAGCAGTTTAGCGGGACAGAACTATGGCTACACCTTC.

This clonotype was counted many times. In nucleotides, the CDR3 is TGTGCCAGCAGCCAAGATGGAAGGGGTGGCGAGCAGTACTTC. Amino acid sequence: CASSQDGRGGEQYF. V and J are TRBV3-1 and TRBJ2-7, with D possibly TRBD1 on 5 matching bases. Germline CDR1 reads LGHDT; CDR2 reads YNNKEL (reference sequence). This CDR3 contains 14 residues. V was shortened by 0 bases and J by 6 bases, with 12 bases between the two germline ends.

The table lists this clonotype with many counts. V usage is TRBV6-6 and J usage is TRBJ2-6; TRBD1 matches 8 bases. Germline CDR1 reads MNHNY; CDR2 reads SVGAGI (reference sequence). There are 17 residues in the CDR3. The J segment lost 0 bases and the V segment lost 8 bases, leaving 9 bases of the junction unmatched. CDR3 protein: CASQGQALNSGANVLTF. The CDR3 DNA reads as TGTGCCAGCCAGGGACAGGCCTTGAACTCTGGGGCCAACGTCCTGACTTTC.

This clonotype has only a few counts. V usage is TRBV20-1 and J usage is TRBJ2-2; D is unresolved. Germline V CDR1 and CDR2: DFQATT, SNEGSKA (reference sequence). Trimming pared 3 bases from V and 7 bases from J, leaving 15 bases between. The CDR3 consists of 14 residues. The CDR3 is CSARKAQPGGELFF. DNA of the CDR3: TGCAGTGCTAGGAAGGCCCAACCGGGCGGGGAGCTGTTTTTT.

This clonotype came up many times. The chain employs TRBV4-1 and TRBJ1-3; 11 bases are shared with TRBD1. CDR3 size: 19 residues. Trimming cost V 3 bases and J 3 bases; bases outside gene matches: 13. Germline V lookup: CDR1 MGHRA, CDR2 YSYEKL. CDR3 DNA: TGCGCCAGCAGCCACCTCCGGGACAGGGGGGGTAATCGTGGAAACACCATATATTTT. It yields the protein CASSHLRDRGGNRGNTIYF.

Ten or more counts support this clonotype. The chain is built from TRBV6-1 and TRBJ1-2; D is unresolved. The germline CDR1 and CDR2 sequences are MNHNS and SASEGT. The CDR3 runs 15 residues. V was cut by 2 bases and J by 3 bases, with 13 bases left in between. As DNA, the CDR3 is TGTGCCAGCAGTGAAACTAGCGCAACTTACTATGGCTACACCTTC. Translating it yields CASSETSATYYGYTF.

This clonotype was seen repeatedly, ten times or more. J is TRBJ2-3 and V is TRBV19; the D gene is possibly TRBD1 (5 bases). This CDR3 has 16 amino acids. V was pared by 6 bases and J by 5 bases, with 21 bases between. The germline gives CDR1 LNHDA, CDR2 SQIVND (reference sequence). CDR3 amino acids: CASSPSGRVGLDTQYF. In nucleotides, the CDR3 is TGTGCCAGTAGCCCCTCTGGCAGGGTCGGGCTAGATACGCAGTATTTT.

This clonotype appeared many times. DNA for the CDR3: TGTGCCAGCAGCTTAGTAGCCAGCGGGAGTAAGATAAGCACAGATACGCAGTATTTT. Its protein product is CASSLVASGSKISTDTQYF. The genes are TRBV7-3 and TRBJ2-3; 8 nucleotides agree with TRBD2. With 2 bases clipped from V and 0 bases from J, the junction kept 13 bases outside the gene matches. Germline V gives CDR1 SGHTA, CDR2 FQGTGA. This CDR3 has 19 amino acids.

This clonotype counts as medium-sized. The gene calls are TRBV6-5 and TRBJ2-3; no definite D call. Looked up from germline, CDR1 is MNHEY and CDR2 is SVGAGI. V dropped 6 bases and J dropped 0 bases, with 10 bases sitting between them. CDR3 length equals 14 residues. CDR3 in amino acids: CASRGVVSTDTQYF. CDR3 nucleotide sequence: TGTGCCAGCAGGGGCGTCGTCAGCACAGATACGCAGTATTTT.

This clonotype has ten or more counts. The chain is built from TRBV7-6 and TRBJ2-3, with D perhaps being TRBD1 or TRBD2 (5 bases each). This CDR3 contains 15 residues. Trimming left V 4 bases short and J 1 base short, with 12 bases between. Germline V gives CDR1 SGHVS, CDR2 FNYEAQ. The CDR3 bases are TGTGCCAGCAGCTCGTTGTCGGGGCGCACAGATACGCAGTATTTT. As protein: CASSSLSGRTDTQYF.

At least ten counts were recorded for this clonotype. V gene TRBV19 combines with J gene TRBJ2-2; 7 nucleotides align to TRBD1. Germline trimming cut 6 bases from V and 0 bases from J; bases unmatched to any gene: 4. Germline V gene data show CDR1 as LNHDA and CDR2 as SQIVND (reference sequence). The CDR3 totals 15 residues. The CDR3 loop is CASRSQGANTGELFF. In nucleotides, the CDR3 is TGTGCCAGTAGATCCCAGGGGGCGAACACCGGGGAGCTGTTTTTT.

In its sample, this clonotype was seen many times. The chain uses TRBV2 and TRBJ1-1; 11 positions match TRBD1. CDR1 SNHLY and CDR2 FYNNEI come from the germline V gene. V lost 4 bases to trimming and J lost 9 bases; unmatched junction nucleotides: 7. The CDR3 totals 14 residues. The CDR3 reads CASSGPWDRGKAFF. CDR3 DNA sequence: TGTGCCAGCAGTGGTCCCTGGGACAGGGGGAAAGCTTTCTTT.

The rearrangement joins TRBV5-1 to TRBJ1-4; 7 bases are shared with TRBD1. Germline V lookup: CDR1 SGHRS, CDR2 YFSETQ. Trimming cost V 5 bases and J 6 bases; bases outside gene matches: 10. This CDR3 spans 15 amino acids. CDR3 sequence: CASRLAGDSYEKLFF. The DNA of the CDR3 is TGCGCCAGCAGACTGGCTGGGGACAGTTATGAAAAACTGTTTTTT.